These 23 T cell receptor beta chains share one sample of origin, sequenced in a study of vaccination effects on CD4 cells after COVID-19. Clones were sequenced by immunoSEQ multiplex PCR, and TCRdb holds only the in-frame ones, with some missing. The table lists 40,000 or so clones, approximately 70% of them singletons. No cognate antigen is known for these TCRs. Using viral peptide pools, the ViraFEST assay grew out antigen-specific CD4+ T cells prior to sequencing. Following culture for under 12 days, CD4+ T cells were isolated. SARS-CoV-2 infected the person between March and December 2020, as confirmed by PCR. This material consisted of CD4+ T cells from PBMCs cultured with a peptide pool, taken before COVID-19 vaccination. All receptors derive from a human donor who had a prior SARS-CoV-2 infection.

The J gene is TRBJ1-6, the V gene TRBV4-2, with TRBD1 identical over 7 bases. CDR3 length equals 14 residues. Germline loops: CDR1 LGHNA, CDR2 YNFKEQ. The V segment lost 2 bases and the J segment 10 bases; nucleotides outside the gene matches: 5. The CDR3 spells CASSQLGGQSPLHF. The CDR3 DNA is TGTGCCAGCAGCCAACTGGGGGGACAGTCACCCCTCCACTTT.

V usage is TRBV7-3 and J usage is TRBJ2-1; D might be TRBD1 (6 bases). V lost 0 bases and J lost 5, with 8 bases in between. The germline V gene has CDR1 SGHTA and CDR2 FQGTGA. The CDR3 covers 14 residues. The CDR3, as DNA: TGTGCCAGCAGCTTAACTCGGACAGACAATGAGCAGTTCTTC. Residues: CASSLTRTDNEQFF.

V gene TRBV30 combines with J gene TRBJ2-2; TRBD1 is a possible D gene (6 bases). With 0 bases removed from V and 3 bases from J, the gap between germline ends came to 11 bases. CDR3 length: 15 amino acids. CDR1 GTSNPN and CDR2 SVGIG come from the germline V gene (reference sequence). CDR3 in DNA: TGTGCCTGGAGTGTACAGGGTACCGACACCGGGGAGCTGTTTTTT. It translates to CAWSVQGTDTGELFF.

The rearrangement joins TRBV7-9 to TRBJ2-3, with TRBD2 matching 10 bases. The CDR3 sequence is 18 residues long. Germline V gene sequence: CDR1 SEHNR, CDR2 FQNEAQ (reference sequence). V dropped 5 bases and J dropped 3; count of bases not matched to a gene: 14. The CDR3, as DNA: TGTGCCAGCAGCCTCCCCCCAAGACTAGCGGGTAGAACAGATACGCAGTATTTT. It yields the protein CASSLPPRLAGRTDTQYF.

The rearrangement uses TRBV5-1 and TRBJ2-5; D is unresolved. Germline V gene data show CDR1 as SGHRS and CDR2 as YFSETQ. V was clipped by 1 base and J by 3 bases, with 13 bases between them. This CDR3 has 15 residues. In DNA form, the CDR3 reads TGCGCCAGCAGCTTGTGGTCCGGAAACGAAGAGACCCAGTACTTC. Amino acid sequence: CASSLWSGNEETQYF.

The rearrangement uses TRBV4-2 and TRBJ2-7; D may match TRBD1 or TRBD2 (5 bases each). Trimming took off 4 bases at V and 3 bases at J, with 25 bases between the two ends. This CDR3 comprises 18 residues. Germline values: CDR1 LGHNA, CDR2 YNFKEQ. CDR3 residues: CASSRKFEGRVAGYEQYF. The CDR3 DNA reads TGTGCCAGCAGCCGCAAGTTCGAGGGCAGGGTAGCCGGCTACGAGCAGTACTTC.

This sequence joins TRBV9 and TRBJ2-5; weak D call: TRBD2 (6 bases). The CDR3 covers 16 residues. The ends were cut back, 4 bases at V and 4 bases at J, with 20 bases in the middle. Germline V gene lookup returns CDR1 SGDLS and CDR2 YYNGEE. The CDR3 protein is CASSRKWGGAGETQYF. CDR3 coding DNA: TGTGCCAGCAGCAGGAAGTGGGGCGGGGCAGGAGAGACCCAGTACTTC.

This clone came up once. The rearrangement joins TRBV5-5 to TRBJ1-1, with D unclear. V gave up 2 bases and J gave up 0 bases, with 11 bases separating them. The CDR3 consists of 15 residues. Germline V gene lookup returns CDR1 SGHKS and CDR2 YYEKEE (reference sequence). This CDR3 reads CASSLGIALNTEAFF. The CDR3 nucleotides read TGTGCCAGCAGCTTAGGCATCGCGTTGAACACTGAAGCTTTCTTT. The full variable domain, in which reference TRBV5-5 and TRBJ1-1 provide the parts outside the CDR3, is DAGVTQSPTHLIKTRGQQVTLRCSPISGHKSVSWYQQVLGQGPQFIFQYYEKEERGRGNFPDRFSARQFPNYSSELNVNALLLGDSALYLCASSLGIALNTEAFFGQGTRLTVV.

The J gene is TRBJ2-7, the V gene TRBV5-4; D gene uncertain. CDR3 size: 15 residues. Trimming cost V 0 bases and J 0 bases, with 10 bases left between them. Germline V gene lookup returns CDR1 SGHNT and CDR2 YYREEE (reference sequence). CDR3 DNA: TGTGCCAGCAGCTTGGATCGGCTGAGCTCCTACGAGCAGTACTTC. It yields the protein CASSLDRLSSYEQYF.

The chain joins TRBV5-6 to TRBJ1-1, with a tentative D call TRBD1 (5 bases). This CDR3 region has 16 residues. Germline-derived CDR1 and CDR2 are SGHDT and YYEEEE. Trimming removed 3 bases at V and 1 base at J, with 16 bases between. The CDR3: CASSSYWGLSNTEAFF. The CDR3 DNA reads TGTGCCAGCAGCTCGTATTGGGGACTCTCGAACACTGAAGCTTTCTTT.

The chain carries TRBV5-5 and TRBJ2-3, with 13 bases lining up with TRBD2. Germline CDR1 is SGHKS and CDR2 is YYEKEE (reference sequence). This CDR3 contains 16 residues. Germline trimming cut 4 bases from V and 10 bases from J; bases unmatched to any gene: 12. CDR3 nucleotide sequence: TGTGCCAGCAGCGACCGGACTAGCGGGAGCCACTCTGCGCAGTATTTT. This gives the protein CASSDRTSGSHSAQYF.

The rearrangement uses TRBV6-1 and TRBJ1-3; no reliable D call. The germline V gene encodes CDR1 MNHNS and CDR2 SASEGT. V shed 3 bases and J shed 0 bases, with 9 bases lying between them. The CDR3 runs 15 residues. CDR3 in amino acids: CASSDLGHSGNTIYF. The CDR3 DNA sequence: TGTGCCAGCAGTGATTTAGGGCACTCTGGAAACACCATATATTTT.

This clone was counted between two and nine times. This chain joins TRBV21-1 and TRBJ2-7. TRBV21-1 is labeled a pseudogene. The CDR3 covers 15 residues. The CDR3: CASSKEGTPSYEQYF. Here the CDR3 DNA reads TGTGCCAGCAGCAAAGAAGGGACCCCCTCCTACGAGCAGTACTTC.

The rearrangement links TRBV24-1 to TRBJ2-5, with 9 bases that match TRBD1. Germline lookup yields CDR1 KGHDR and CDR2 SFDVKD. The V and J ends lost 5 bases and 5 bases, in that order; junction bases with no gene match: 11. The CDR3 is made up of 16 amino acids. CDR3 bases: TGTGCCACCAGTGCTACTAGGACAGGGGCTGTTGAGACCCAGTACTTC. Its translation: CATSATRTGAVETQYF.

The CDR3 DNA reads TGTGCCAGCAGCCGGCTCGGGCGTAGCAATCAGCCCCAGCATTTT. It specifies CASSRLGRSNQPQHF. The gene calls are TRBV6-6 and TRBJ1-5; no reliable D call. The V gene's germline CDR1 is MNHNY and CDR2 SVGAGI (reference sequence). V lost 6 bases, J lost 0 bases, and 12 bases lay in between. This CDR3 comprises 15 residues.

CDR3 sequence: CASSWKGQSYEQYF. The DNA of the CDR3 is TGTGCCAGCAGCTGGAAGGGACAGAGCTACGAGCAGTACTTC. This chain connects TRBV5-4 to TRBJ2-7; 7 bases align to TRBD1. Losses at the gene ends were 3 bases for V and 3 bases for J; bases not matched to a gene: 6. The CDR3 is made up of 14 amino acids. The germline CDR1 and CDR2 sequences are SGHNT and YYREEE (reference sequence). The variable domain in full, completed from reference TRBV5-4 and TRBJ2-7, reads ETGVTQSPTHLIKTRGQQVTLRCSSQSGHNTVSWYQQALGQGPQFIFQYYREEENGRGNFPPRFSGLQFPNYSSELNVNALELDDSALYLCASSWKGQSYEQYFGPGTRLTVT.

There are a few counts of this clone. V usage is TRBV18 and J usage is TRBJ2-5, with 7 nucleotides matching TRBD2. Trimming at V came to 1 base and at J to 2 bases, leaving 4 bases not matched to a gene. The CDR3 is 15 residues long. Germline CDR1 and CDR2: KGHSH and LQKENI. CDR3 in DNA: TGTGCCAGCTCACCACTAGCGGGCCTTCAAGAGACCCAGTACTTC. Translation: CASSPLAGLQETQYF.

The chain is built from TRBV4-2 and TRBJ2-3, with 9 nucleotides matching TRBD2. With V trimmed by 1 base and J by 3 bases, 5 bases remained unmatched. CDR1 is LGHNA, CDR2 YNFKEQ, per germline. The CDR3 extends over 16 amino acids. The CDR3 DNA is TGTGCCAGCAGCCAAGGAAGCGGGGGGTGGACAGATACGCAGTATTTT. Translation: CASSQGSGGWTDTQYF.

The chain uses TRBV11-3 and TRBJ2-3; D unresolved. This CDR3 has 13 amino acids. Germline lookup yields CDR1 SGHNT and CDR2 YENEEA. Trimming stripped 2 bases from V and 6 bases from J, with 9 bases between. In DNA, the CDR3 is TGTGCCAGCAGCTTATTCCCCACCGATACGCAGTATTTT. It yields the protein CASSLFPTDTQYF.

The chain uses TRBV7-2 and TRBJ2-1; D is possibly TRBD1 or TRBD2 (6 bases each). The germline CDR1 and CDR2 sequences are SGHTA and FQGNSA. The V end was cut by 1 base, the J end by 1 base, with 8 bases between. The CDR3 runs 15 residues. In DNA form, the CDR3 reads TGTGCCAGCAGCTTAGGGGGGGCTTCCTACAATGAGCAGTTCTTC. Amino acids: CASSLGGASYNEQFF.

The gene calls are TRBV10-3 and TRBJ2-1, with TRBD1 matching 8 bases. The length of the CDR3 is 16 residues. Germline V CDR1 and CDR2: ENHRY, SYGVKD. After removal of 2 bases from V and 6 bases from J, the junction contained 9 bases not matched to a gene. This CDR3 reads CAISEPGQGKSNEQFF. For the CDR3, the DNA is TGTGCCATCAGTGAGCCAGGACAGGGCAAGAGCAATGAGCAGTTCTTC.

The J gene is TRBJ1-4, the V gene TRBV5-4; D is uncertain. The germline gives CDR1 SGHNT, CDR2 YYREEE (reference sequence). V was cut by 0 bases and J by 2 bases, with 8 bases left in between. The CDR3 consists of 15 residues. This CDR3 reads CASSLGAATNEKLFF. The CDR3 DNA sequence: TGTGCCAGCAGCTTGGGGGCAGCCACTAATGAAAAACTGTTTTTT.

The CDR3 protein is CASSPFAGGPPETQYF. The DNA of the CDR3 is TGTGCCAGCTCACCCTTTGCGGGGGGGCCGCCAGAGACCCAGTACTTC. The chain has TRBV18 and TRBJ2-5, with 9 bases matching TRBD2. CDR3 length: 16 residues. Germline V CDR1 and CDR2: KGHSH, LQKENI. The J segment lost 4 bases and the V segment lost 3 bases, leaving 9 bases of the junction unmatched.